This T cell receptor (beta chain) derives from a study of T cell responses to AZD1222 COVID-19 vaccine. Trimming at V came to 5 bases and at J to 5 bases, leaving 9 bases not matched to a gene. CDR3 length: 15 amino acids. Germline CDR1 SGHAT, CDR2 FQNNGV. TCRdb's table, derived via immunoSEQ multiplex PCR, lists solely in-frame clones and lacks some. The sample gives over 100,000 clones, over 85% of which show up once; 8.4% is in the top ten. The chain combines TRBV11-2 with TRBJ1-2; 9 bases are shared with TRBD1. Sample: peripheral blood, taken on day 0 of AZD1222 vaccination. The source of this sequence is an adult in good health. CDR3 coding DNA: TGTGCCAGCAGCCAACTGGACAGGGGAGGTTATGGCTACACCTTC. Its protein is CASSQLDRGGYGYTF.